The source of this TCR beta chain is a study of cytomegalovirus exposure and HLA in healthy donors (dated by TCRdb to 2016 to 2017). Background on the whole study: An earlier analysis of 550 to 700 of the donors reported about 290 Gb of sequence data and around 110 million unique TCR beta sequences from some 180 million T cells. The later analysis used no new phenotypic data to find candidate immune exposures, relying instead on TCR beta sequences and their occurrence across donors. A later analysis re-analyzed previously published TCR beta repertoires from approximately 670 donors and added high-resolution HLA genotyping to study TCR occurrence patterns. The study profiled the T cell repertoires of under 850 subjects by immunosequencing and related them to cytomegalovirus serostatus. To predict cytomegalovirus infection status, the study combined high-throughput TCR immunosequencing, statistical association of individual TCRs with disease status, and machine learning. A separate validation cohort of over a hundred different subjects was used in addition to the roughly 640-subject first cohort. The aim of the study was to test whether cataloging public T cell receptors could identify signatures of past pathogen exposure. Donor age, sex, ethnicity and CMV serostatus were collected together with the repertoire data. Roughly 5 DR-DQ haplotypes were handled as single units for association and clustering because linkage in the cohort was strong. Approximately 300 gigabases of sequencing data and 70 million to 95 million unique TCR sequences made up an early release that covered about 640 HLA-typed donors. Across about 370 genotyped donors of the cohort, an average of about 240,000 unique TCR beta nucleotide sequences per donor were sequenced, and approximately 17% of those sequences were non-productive. The genetic ancestry cluster associated with self-reported Caucasian donors included 81% of the 398 genotyped donors. In an earlier analysis of 587 of the donors, high-throughput TCR beta sequencing was used to judge whether each TCR beta V gene segment behaved as functional or pseudogenic. Class I and class II HLA loci were covered by the typing at four-digit resolution. The number of typed donors differed by locus: roughly 620-640 for A, B, C, DRB1 and DQB1; approximately 540 for DQA1; some 610 for DPA1; and 400 to 480 for DPB1. Genome-wide SNP genotypes for about 65% of the roughly 700 donors were used in a later genetic analysis, which treated that subset as a discovery cohort. All discovery cohort repertoires had been generated using a single sequencing platform.

In total, roughly 710 healthy bone marrow donors made up the cohort. At the time of sampling, all cohort members were nominally healthy, though unrecorded immune exposures were likely present. The donor tested CMV seronegative and was one of the 352 seronegative cohort members. A peripheral blood sample was collected from each donor, and TCR beta sequencing was performed on peripheral blood mononuclear cells. The Qiagen DNeasy Blood Extraction Kit was used to extract genomic DNA from the blood cell samples. What the authors observed across the whole study: Correlated functional status among segregating V segments might be attributable to linkage disequilibrium, but an unknown experimental factor could not be ruled out. Immune exposure information for the cohort was limited to CMV serostatus. In a later analysis, several top co-occurrence clusters were reported to appear linked to parvovirus B19, influenza, CMV and Epstein-Barr virus. The 87-base-pair reads could not distinguish some IMGT-functional V segments, including TRBV6-2 and TRBV6-3, so those segments were excluded. A later genetic analysis reported fewer N-insertions in productive TCRs among donors in an Asian-associated ancestry cluster than the roughly 700-donor mean. Broadly in line with IMGT annotations, most TCR beta V segments showed up in productive rearrangements about 87% or about 30% of the time in an earlier analysis of 450 to 750 of the donors. The classifier was reported to diagnose cytomegalovirus status with high specificity and sensitivity in both the original cohort and the validation cohort. Compared with equally common non-associated chains, HLA-associated TCR beta chains in a later analysis were more clonally expanded and had lower generation probabilities. The study listed 150 to 200 TCR beta chains as associated with cytomegalovirus. Sequencing depth was assumed to be roughly uniform across donors in the presence/absence analyses, though that assumption may not hold. A further reported finding was that TCR beta sequences accurately predicted the HLA-A and HLA-B alleles for most subjects in the first cohort. Over 15 rarely observed V segments, including chromosome 9 orphons, were excluded from the earlier analysis of approximately 500 of the donors because counts were too low. In a later analysis, TCR association rates were found to vary across HLA loci, with the most associated TCRs seen for DRB1 alleles and the fewest for HLA-C alleles. The authors suggested that the approach could potentially be generalized to other disease states and immunological phenotypes. A cluster of highly shared sequence variants was judged likely to represent a technical artifact of the sequencing pipeline. In vitro tests confirmed that a few of the cytomegalovirus-associated TCR beta chains recognize cytomegalovirus antigens. Because HLA typing was unavailable for some donors at each locus, only the typed subset was used in association tests. This cohort had only TCR beta chains sequenced, and the lack of alpha or paired-chain data limited which features could be detected. When HLA alleles, especially DR and DQ, strongly co-occurred, TCR associations were difficult to assign to individual alleles. Most TCR sequences were observed very rarely across donors, whereas some public TCRs were present in many individuals. A later genetic analysis associated a missense DCLRE1C variant with V-gene and J-gene trimming of TCR beta chains, and an independent cohort replicated the association. Most CMV-associated TCR beta chains appeared to be HLA-restricted in a later analysis, and the HLA associations seemed to be driven largely by CMV exposure. At a false discovery rate of 0.05, a later analysis linked fewer than 20,000 TCR beta sequences to specific HLA alleles.

As to this clone: No cognate antigen has been identified for it. Base qualities are not at hand, and no much larger clone is one base apart.

Library creation used the immunoSEQ multiplex PCR assay. For the multiplex PCR, a mixture combining 60 forward primers for TCR Vbeta segments and 13 reverse primers for TCR Jbeta segments was used. The CDR3 region of rearranged TCR beta genes was amplified from genomic DNA by a multiplex PCR assay. Amplified TCR beta libraries were sequenced as 87-base-pair reads on the Illumina HiSeq System. The original methods were these. In a later analysis, tens of millions of unique TCR beta chains were counted across the 650 to 700 repertoires, and about 9.9 million of these chains were shared by at least two donors. To remove PCR and sequencing errors, raw reads were error-corrected and collapsed into unique sequences using a nearest-neighbor algorithm that merged closely related sequences. Alignment of CDR3 sequences to IMGT reference sequences was used to assign V, D and J gene segments. For a sequence to be retained, at least a six-nucleotide match to both a V gene segment and a J gene segment was required. Rearrangements were called productive when the CDR3 lacked stop codons and stayed in frame with V and J; all others were non-productive. Following IMGT convention, CDR3 was defined as the stretch from the second conserved V-encoded cysteine up to the conserved J-encoded phenylalanine. In an earlier analysis of around 640 of the donors, sequences lacking an unambiguous match to a single V gene segment were excluded. An earlier analysis of a few hundred of the donors called V segments functional above 56.7% productive rearrangements and segregating when the between-donor standard deviation exceeded 5%. A statistical classification framework was built to diagnose cytomegalovirus status from the catalog of TCR beta chain sequences. A later analysis assigned V and J genes by comparing TCR nucleotide sequences with IMGT/GENE-DB human TR gene sequences. A later analysis assigned CDR3 sequences and most-parsimonious VDJ recombination scenarios with the TCRdist pipeline. In a later analysis, every TCR beta chain was defined by the combination of its CDR3 amino acid sequence and its V-gene family, and reads without a unique V-gene family were dropped. A later analysis removed over 500 highly shared, low-generation-probability nucleotide sequences to deal with suspected cross-contamination and a sequencing artifact. For each public chain, a later analysis derived a clonal expansion index from normalized ranks of inferred template counts within each repertoire. In a later analysis, generation probabilities were computed using a VDJ recombination model fitted to out-of-frame rearrangements, and the results were checked against IGoR. In a later analysis, TCR-TCR, TCR-HLA and TCR-CMV co-occurrence was scored with hypergeometric tests, and a repertoire-size bias correction was applied to TCR pairs. False discovery rates were estimated in a later analysis by permuting HLA or CMV assignments 20 times. In a later analysis, co-occurring TCRs were grouped using DBSCAN, and TCRdist sequence similarity was added for clustering within HLA-allele-positive subsets. Repertoires with fewer than 30,000 or more than 120,000 public chains were left out of co-occurrence clustering, as were a handful of repertoires with anomalous nucleotide sharing. What TCRdb holds here is the immuneACCESS table cut down to in-frame rearrangements. Part of the clones is not present; checked against another copy, under half of the missing clones reflect an unresolved V gene, and the others are unexplained. V, J and clone size are those of that table, while D and trimming were read from the DNA. This sample lists about 160,000 clones; roughly four fifths were detected once. Jointly, the top ten make up 1.5% to 1.8% of the sample.

Taken from the germline V gene, the CDR1 and CDR2 loops are SGHAT and FQNNGV. Counted from cysteine to phenylalanine, this CDR3 has 19 amino acids. The kept DNA is CDR3 alone, 57 bases in frame from the first base. Trimming leaves V shorter by 2 bases and J shorter by 0 bases, with the junction holding 7 bases beyond the gene matches. This receptor chain uses TRBV11-2 and TRBJ2-1, with 13 bases aligning to TRBD2. This sequence originates from a man aged 40-50 years in good health and CMV-seronegative. The sequenced sample was PBMCs. The nucleotide sequence is given as TGTGCCAGCAGCTTATATGGACTAGCGGGAGCCAACTCCTACAATGAGCAGTTCTTC. Its protein is CASSLYGLAGANSYNEQFF.